Listed below are T cell receptor beta chains from one sample, sequenced in a study of spatial heterogeneity in lung cancer. TCRdb re-derived calls from the 5' RACE reads in MiXCR, one entry per CDR3 protein. The sample consists of roughly 15,000 distinct CDR3 sequences, 19% of them appearing once. The sequences come from PBMCs, collected at follow-up. These receptors were taken from a male donor with early-stage non-small cell lung cancer. CDR3s include the opening cysteine and the closing phenylalanine or tryptophan. The order of the fields is V gene, CDR3 protein.

TRBV5-4 | CASSRTAGLEQYF
TRBV5-1 | CASSPGEADSYEQYF
TRBV5-1 | CASSSQTGPGGRGYTF
TRBV9 | CASSPGLGGELFF
TRBV20-1 | CSATPGSYGYTF
TRBV11-2 | CASSSSGFTSEQYF
TRBV7-9 | CASSFRGDRPYTEAFF
TRBV18 | CASSPPESYEQYF
TRBV7-2 | CASSFSDRGTYEQYF
TRBV5-6 | CASSLMTGTSSGNTIYF
TRBV7-2 | CASSLGVAGVYNEQFF
TRBV3-1 | CASSQVSGANVLTF
TRBV30 | CACAGPEIGYEQFF
TRBV7-3 | CASSTGLQETQYF
TRBV7-2 | CASSTEDRVGFF
TRBV21-1 | CASSGRTGEGNQPQHF
TRBV11-2 | CASSSGDYLSTDTQYF
TRBV12-3/TRBV12-4 | CASSLRGPTYNEQFF
TRBV20-1 | CSAGAGGNQPQHF
TRBV6-6 | CASAAGTGSYEQYF
TRBV6-2/TRBV6-3 | CASSYFKRGALTDTQYF
TRBV4-1 | CASSQPGQAGNTIYF
TRBV6-2/TRBV6-3 | CASSSWDRGLAFF
TRBV21-1 | CASSKGHRGSYEQYF
TRBV29-1 | CSVSPRDRPYEQYF
TRBV13 | CASRPPTGGDNTDTQYF
TRBV19 | CASSVDLAGDTGELFF
TRBV11-2 | CASSLGILAYEQYF
TRBV6-5 | CASMGVVPDGSYNSPLHF
TRBV10-1 | CASSESTTGLNGYTF
TRBV29-1 | CSVEAGQGNGYTF
TRBV5-1 | CASSPDGNNEKLFF
TRBV12-3/TRBV12-4 | CASSLTGRTEAFF
TRBV19 | CASSFLMDGGTGELFF
TRBV5-1 | CASSPGGDEQFF
TRBV5-1 | CASSLRPTANTGELFF
TRBV2 | CASSDGLAIETQYF
TRBV20-1 | CSANPQRPAVYGYTF